This T cell receptor beta chain stems from a study of cytomegalovirus exposure and HLA in healthy donors. The germline V and J ends were trimmed by 2 bases and 1 base, with 10 bases remaining between them. Germline CDR1 and CDR2: SGHDT and YYEEEE. The CDR3 loop spans 16 amino acids. About this clone itself: Its specificity is not known.

Overall study results and limits: Near-uniform donor sequencing depth was presumed by presence/absence analyses. Within an earlier analysis, most TCR beta V segments proved productive either about 87% or about 30% of the time.

PCR involved 60 Vbeta and 13 Jbeta primers. TCRdb's copy holds only in-frame clones and misses some; the assay was immunoSEQ multiplex PCR. The sample contains 120,000 to 150,000 clones, more than 75% of which appear only once. The chain carries TRBV5-6 and TRBJ1-6, with no clear D. This sequence was found in a male donor in good health and CMV-seronegative. Material for sequencing was PBMCs. The CDR3 spells CASSFSGKSYNSPLHF. The CDR3 nucleotides are TGTGCCAGCAGCTTTTCCGGGAAATCCTATAATTCACCCCTCCACTTT.